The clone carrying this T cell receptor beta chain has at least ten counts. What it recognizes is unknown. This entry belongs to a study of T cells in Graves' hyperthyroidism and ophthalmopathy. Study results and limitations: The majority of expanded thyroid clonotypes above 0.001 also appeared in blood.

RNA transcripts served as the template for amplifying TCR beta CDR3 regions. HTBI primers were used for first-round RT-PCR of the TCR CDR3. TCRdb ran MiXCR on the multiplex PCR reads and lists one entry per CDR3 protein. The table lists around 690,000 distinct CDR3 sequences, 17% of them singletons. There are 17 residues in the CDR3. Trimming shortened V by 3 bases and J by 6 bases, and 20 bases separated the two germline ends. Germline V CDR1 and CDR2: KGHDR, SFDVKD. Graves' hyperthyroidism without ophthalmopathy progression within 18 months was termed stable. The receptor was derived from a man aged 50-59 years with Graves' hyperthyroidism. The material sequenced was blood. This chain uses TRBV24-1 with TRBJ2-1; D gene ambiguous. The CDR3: CATSDETSKDYGNEQFF. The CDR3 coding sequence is TGTGCCACCAGTGATGAGACTTCGAAGGATTATGGCAATGAGCAGTTCTTC.